The 17 T cell receptor beta chains listed next were all sequenced from one sample in a study of CD8 T cells in Susac syndrome. Reverse transcription of about 0.5 to 1 ug RNA was carried out with random hexamers. A single record per CDR3 protein comes from TCRdb applying MiXCR to the immunoSEQ multiplex PCR reads. The sample lists some 68,000 distinct CDR3 sequences, 90% to 95% occurring once. Sample: CD4+ T cells from PBMCs. These receptors were collected from a human donor with Susac syndrome.

The J gene is TRBJ2-3, the V gene TRBV7-9, with TRBD1 as a possible D gene (6 bases). The germline V gene has CDR1 SEHNR and CDR2 FQNEAQ (reference sequence). This CDR3 has 15 residues. Trimming removed 2 bases at V and 6 bases at J, with 15 bases between. This CDR3 reads CASSLLTGGPDTQYF. The CDR3 DNA reads TGTGCCAGCAGCTTATTGACAGGTGGGCCGGATACGCAGTATTTT.

The chain combines TRBV5-5 with TRBJ2-1, with 16 positions matching TRBD2. The junction had 11 bases not matched to a gene; V was cut back by 4 bases and J by 10 bases. Germline values: CDR1 SGHKS, CDR2 YYEKEE (reference sequence). There are 17 residues in the CDR3. The chain's CDR3 is CASSLPGLAGGSEEQFF. The CDR3, as DNA: TGTGCCAGCAGCCTCCCGGGACTAGCGGGGGGGTCTGAGGAGCAGTTCTTC.

The V gene is TRBV2, the J gene TRBJ1-4; D possibly corresponds to TRBD1 (5 bases). V was cut by 8 bases and J by 5 bases, with 15 bases left in between. This CDR3 is built from 14 residues. Germline lookup yields CDR1 SNHLY and CDR2 FYNNEI. The CDR3 is CASGGGTSNEKLFF. The CDR3 DNA reads as TGTGCCAGCGGCGGGGGTACATCCAATGAAAAACTGTTTTTT.

The genes are TRBV7-9 and TRBJ1-1; the match to TRBD1 covers 7 bases. Germline V gene sequence: CDR1 SEHNR, CDR2 FQNEAQ (reference sequence). The V and J ends lost 1 base and 3 bases, in that order; junction bases with no gene match: 2. The CDR3 spans 14 residues. This chain's CDR3 is CASSLDRGHTEAFF. As DNA, the CDR3 is TGTGCCAGCAGCTTAGATAGGGGGCACACTGAAGCTTTCTTT.

This clonotype showed up just once. The J gene is TRBJ2-7, the V gene TRBV7-2; D is uncertain. The ends were cut back, 5 bases at V and 0 bases at J, with 17 bases in the middle. CDR1 is SGHTA, CDR2 FQGNSA, per germline. The length of the CDR3 is 16 residues. CDR3 protein: CASSRNSRPSSYEQYF. In DNA, the CDR3 is TGTGCCAGCAGCCGCAATTCGCGACCGTCCTCCTACGAGCAGTACTTC.

V gene TRBV20-1 combines with J gene TRBJ1-1; D not resolved. With 5 bases removed from V and 5 bases from J, the gap between germline ends came to 15 bases. The CDR3 is 13 residues long. CDR1 and CDR2 (germline): DFQATT, SNEGSKA (reference sequence). In DNA, the CDR3 is TGCAGTGCTGGTACACGGAGTAGGACTGAAGCTTTCTTT. It translates to CSAGTRSRTEAFF.

The chain has TRBV7-9 and TRBJ2-5; D remains unclear. CDR1 SEHNR and CDR2 FQNEAQ come from the germline V gene (reference sequence). Trimming stripped 2 bases from V and 2 bases from J, with 6 bases between. The CDR3 totals 13 residues. Here the CDR3 reads CASSLIDQETQYF. CDR3 DNA sequence: TGTGCCAGCAGCTTAATAGATCAAGAGACCCAGTACTTC. Full variable domain (outside the CDR3, taken from reference TRBV7-9 and TRBJ2-5): DTGVSQNPRHKITKRGQNVTFRCDPISEHNRLYWYRQTLGQGPEFLTYFQNEAQLEKSRLLSDRFSAERPKGSFSTLEIQRTEQGDSAMYLCASSLIDQETQYFGPGTRLLVL.

The rearrangement uses TRBV30 and TRBJ1-2; unclear D gene. V shed 2 bases and J shed 5 bases, with 6 bases lying between them. This CDR3 is built from 11 residues. Germline V gives CDR1 GTSNPN, CDR2 SVGIG (reference sequence). The CDR3 protein is CAWSMEYGYTF. The CDR3 DNA reads as TGTGCCTGGAGTATGGAATATGGCTACACCTTC. The whole variable domain, filled in from reference TRBV30 and TRBJ1-2, reads SQTIHQWPATLVQPVGSPLSLECTVEGTSNPNLYWYRQAAGRGLQLLFYSVGIGQISSEVPQNLSASRPQDRQFILSSKKLLLSDSGFYLCAWSMEYGYTFGSGTRLTVV.

The chain joins TRBV7-9 to TRBJ2-3, with D unclear. Germline values: CDR1 SEHNR, CDR2 FQNEAQ (reference sequence). The V end was cut by 3 bases, the J end by 4 bases, with 8 bases between. The CDR3 covers 13 residues. The CDR3: CASSLAGSDTQYF. The DNA of the CDR3 is TGTGCCAGCAGCTTGGCAGGCTCAGATACGCAGTATTTT.

Only one count was recorded for this clonotype. The chain is built from TRBV18 and TRBJ1-6; possibly TRBD1 for D (5 bases). This CDR3 is 13 amino acids long. Trimming took off 6 bases at V and 7 bases at J, with 10 bases between the two ends. Germline CDR1 KGHSH, CDR2 LQKENI. The DNA for the CDR3 is TGTGCCAGCTCTCGGGACCGAAATTCACCCCTCCACTTT. This translates into CASSRDRNSPLHF.

The chain joins TRBV18 to TRBJ2-5; no clear D. This CDR3 contains 12 residues. Trimming shortened V by 2 bases and J by 4 bases, and 5 bases separated the two germline ends. The germline V gene encodes CDR1 KGHSH and CDR2 LQKENI. Here the CDR3 DNA reads TGTGCCAGCTCACCATCCCCAGAGACCCAGTACTTC. Amino acids: CASSPSPETQYF.

J is TRBJ2-1 and V is TRBV29-1, with D perhaps being TRBD1 or TRBD2 (5 bases each). Germline V gene lookup returns CDR1 SQVTM and CDR2 ANQGSEA. This CDR3 comprises 15 residues. The germline V and J ends were trimmed by 1 base and 0 bases, with 10 bases remaining between them. Here the CDR3 reads CSVEGGRSSYNEQFF. The CDR3 bases are TGCAGCGTTGAAGGGGGACGGAGCTCCTACAATGAGCAGTTCTTC.

V is TRBV7-2 and J is TRBJ1-5, with D perhaps matching TRBD1 (5 bases). Trimming took 6 bases from V and 8 from J, leaving 14 bases between them. The CDR3 runs to 13 residues. Looked up from germline, CDR1 is SGHTA and CDR2 is FQGNSA. The CDR3 sequence: CASRQQQAEPQHF. As DNA, the CDR3 is TGTGCCAGCAGGCAACAACAGGCGGAGCCCCAGCATTTT.

This chain links TRBV20-1 with TRBJ2-7; 11 bases fit TRBD2. Trimming removed 0 bases from V and 4 bases from J; junction bases left unmatched: 17. Per germline, CDR1 DFQATT and CDR2 SNEGSKA (reference sequence). There are 19 residues in the CDR3. CDR3 protein: CSARDRLAGLSDQTYEQYF. The CDR3 region has the DNA TGCAGTGCTAGAGATAGACTAGCGGGGTTATCGGATCAGACTTACGAGCAGTACTTC.

V gene TRBV6-6 combines with J gene TRBJ1-5; D unclear. CDR3 length equals 11 residues. CDR1 MNHNY and CDR2 SVGAGI come from the germline V gene (reference sequence). V gave up 5 bases and J gave up 5 bases, with 4 bases separating them. CDR3 sequence reads: CASSPDQPQHF. Written as DNA, the CDR3 is TGTGCCAGCAGTCCAGATCAGCCCCAGCATTTT.

The chain carries TRBV5-4 and TRBJ2-1; no firm D call. V dropped 4 bases and J dropped 3 bases, with 8 bases sitting between them. CDR1 is SGHNT and CDR2 is YYREEE in the germline V gene (reference sequence). The CDR3 is 13 amino acids. CDR3 residues: CASSLENYNEQFF. CDR3 coding DNA: TGTGCCAGCAGCCTTGAGAACTACAATGAGCAGTTCTTC.

The chain couples TRBV15 to TRBJ1-2; D is perhaps TRBD1 (5 bases). The CDR3 is made up of 12 amino acids. V shed 4 bases and J shed 7 bases, with 10 bases lying between them. Per the germline V gene, CDR1 is LNHNV and CDR2 is YYDKDF (reference sequence). Written as DNA, the CDR3 is TGTGCCACCAGCATAACAGGTGTTGGCTACACCTTC. It encodes CATSITGVGYTF.